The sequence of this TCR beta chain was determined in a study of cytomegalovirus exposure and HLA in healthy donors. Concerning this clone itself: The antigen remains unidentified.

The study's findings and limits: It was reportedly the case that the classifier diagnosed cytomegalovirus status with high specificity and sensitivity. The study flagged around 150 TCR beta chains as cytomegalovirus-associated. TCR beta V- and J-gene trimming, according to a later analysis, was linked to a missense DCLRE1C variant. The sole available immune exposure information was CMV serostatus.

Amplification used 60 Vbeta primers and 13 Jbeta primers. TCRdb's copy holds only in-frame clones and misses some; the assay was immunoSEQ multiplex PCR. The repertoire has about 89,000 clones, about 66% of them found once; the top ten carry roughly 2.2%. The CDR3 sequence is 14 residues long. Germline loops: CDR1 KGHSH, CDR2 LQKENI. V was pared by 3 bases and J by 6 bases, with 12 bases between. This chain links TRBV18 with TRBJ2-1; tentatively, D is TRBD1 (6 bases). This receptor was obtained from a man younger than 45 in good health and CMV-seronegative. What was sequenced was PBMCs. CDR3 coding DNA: TGTGCCAGCTCACCCCAGCAGGGGAGCAATGAGCAGTTCTTC. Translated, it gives CASSPQQGSNEQFF.